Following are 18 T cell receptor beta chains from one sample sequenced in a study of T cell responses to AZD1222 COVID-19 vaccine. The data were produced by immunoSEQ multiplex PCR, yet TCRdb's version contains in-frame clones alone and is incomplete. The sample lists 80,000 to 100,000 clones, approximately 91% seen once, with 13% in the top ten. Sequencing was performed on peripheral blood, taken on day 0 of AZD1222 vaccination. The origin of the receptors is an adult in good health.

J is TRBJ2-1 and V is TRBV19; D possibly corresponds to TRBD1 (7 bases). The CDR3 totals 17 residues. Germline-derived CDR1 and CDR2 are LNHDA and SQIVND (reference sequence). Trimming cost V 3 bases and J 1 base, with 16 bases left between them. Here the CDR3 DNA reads TGTGCCAGTAGTATGCAATACAGGGGAGGATCCTACAATGAGCAGTTCTTC. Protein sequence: CASSMQYRGGSYNEQFF. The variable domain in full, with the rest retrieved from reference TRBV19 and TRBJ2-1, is DGGITQSPKYLFRKEGQNVTLSCEQNLNHDAMYWYRQDPGQGLRLIYYSQIVNDFQKGDIAEGYSVSREKKESFPLTVTSAQKNPTAFYLCASSMQYRGGSYNEQFFGPGTRLTVL.

This CDR3 is CASSASTDTQYF. The DNA of the CDR3 is TGTGCCAGCAGCGCTAGCACAGATACGCAGTATTTT. V and J are TRBV9 and TRBJ2-3; D call uncertain. Germline V gives CDR1 SGDLS, CDR2 YYNGEE. Trimming cost V 3 bases and J 0 bases, with 2 bases left between them. This CDR3 is built from 12 residues. Using reference TRBV9 and TRBJ2-3 for the parts outside the CDR3, the full variable domain is DSGVTQTPKHLITATGQRVTLRCSPRSGDLSVYWYQQSLDQGLQFLIQYYNGEERAKGNILERFSAQQFPDLHSELNLSSLELGDSALYFCASSASTDTQYFGPGTRLTVL.

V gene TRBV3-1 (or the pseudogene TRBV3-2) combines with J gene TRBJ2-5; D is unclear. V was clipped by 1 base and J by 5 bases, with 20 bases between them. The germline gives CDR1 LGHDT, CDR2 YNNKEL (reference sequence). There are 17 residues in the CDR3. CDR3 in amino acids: CASSQGRASIVWETQYF. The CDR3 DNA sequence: TGTGCCAGCAGCCAAGGAAGGGCTAGTATAGTTTGGGAGACCCAGTACTTC.

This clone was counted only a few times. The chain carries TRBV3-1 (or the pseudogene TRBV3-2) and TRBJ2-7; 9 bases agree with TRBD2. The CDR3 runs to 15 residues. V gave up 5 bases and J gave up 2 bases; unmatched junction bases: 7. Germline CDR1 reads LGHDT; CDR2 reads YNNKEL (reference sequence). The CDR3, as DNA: TGTGCCAGCAGCGAGACACTAGCGGGTACCTACGAGCAGTACTTC. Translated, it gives CASSETLAGTYEQYF.

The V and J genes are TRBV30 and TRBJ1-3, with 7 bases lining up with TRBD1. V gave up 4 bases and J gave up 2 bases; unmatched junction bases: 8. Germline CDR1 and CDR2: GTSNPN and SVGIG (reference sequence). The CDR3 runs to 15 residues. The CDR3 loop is CAWTTGFVTGNTIYF. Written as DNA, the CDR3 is TGTGCCTGGACGACAGGGTTCGTGACTGGAAACACCATATATTTT.

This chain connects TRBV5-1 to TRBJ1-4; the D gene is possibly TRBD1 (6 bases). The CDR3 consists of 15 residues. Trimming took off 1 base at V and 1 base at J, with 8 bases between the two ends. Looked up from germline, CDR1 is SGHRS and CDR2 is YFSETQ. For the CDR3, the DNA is TGCGCCAGCAGCTTGTCAGGGGTAACTAATGAAAAACTGTTTTTT. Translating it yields CASSLSGVTNEKLFF.

CDR3 DNA sequence: TGTGCCAGCAGCCAAGAAACAGGGTGGAACACTGAAGCTTTCTTT. It is translated as CASSQETGWNTEAFF. The V gene is TRBV3-1 (or the pseudogene TRBV3-2), the J gene TRBJ1-1, with D perhaps TRBD1 (6 bases). This CDR3 has 15 amino acids. The V end lost 0 bases, the J end lost 1 base, and 9 bases lay between the germline ends. Germline CDR1 and CDR2: LGHDT and YNNKEL (reference sequence).

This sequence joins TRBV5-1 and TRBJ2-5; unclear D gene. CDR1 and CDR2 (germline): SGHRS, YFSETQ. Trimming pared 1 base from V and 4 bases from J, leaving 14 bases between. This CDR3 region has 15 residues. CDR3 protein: CASSLNTFKAETQYF. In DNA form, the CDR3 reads TGCGCCAGCAGCTTGAACACCTTCAAAGCAGAGACCCAGTACTTC.

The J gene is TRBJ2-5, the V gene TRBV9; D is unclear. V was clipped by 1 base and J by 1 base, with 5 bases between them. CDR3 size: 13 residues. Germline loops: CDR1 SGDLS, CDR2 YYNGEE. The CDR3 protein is CASSVTTQETQYF. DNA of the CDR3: TGTGCCAGCAGCGTAACAACCCAAGAGACCCAGTACTTC.

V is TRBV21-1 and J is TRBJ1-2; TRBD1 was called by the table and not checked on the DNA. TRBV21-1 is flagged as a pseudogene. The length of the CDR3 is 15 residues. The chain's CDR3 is CASQTSAGGKWGYTF. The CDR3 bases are TGTGCCAGCCAAACGTCGGCAGGGGGAAAATGGGGCTACACCTTC.

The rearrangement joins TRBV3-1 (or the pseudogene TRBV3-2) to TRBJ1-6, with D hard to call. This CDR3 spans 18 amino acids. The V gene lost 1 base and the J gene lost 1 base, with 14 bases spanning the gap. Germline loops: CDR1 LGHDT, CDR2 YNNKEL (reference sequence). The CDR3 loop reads CASSQGAPGWSYNSPLHF. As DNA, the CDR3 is TGTGCCAGCAGCCAAGGGGCCCCCGGGTGGTCCTATAATTCACCCCTCCACTTT.

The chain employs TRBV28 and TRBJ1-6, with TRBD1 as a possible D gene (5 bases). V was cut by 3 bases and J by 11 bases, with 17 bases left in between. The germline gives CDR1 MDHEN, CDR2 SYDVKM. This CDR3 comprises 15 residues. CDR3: CASSFVGAGAAPLHF. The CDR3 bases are TGTGCCAGCAGTTTTGTAGGGGCGGGTGCGGCACCCCTCCACTTT.

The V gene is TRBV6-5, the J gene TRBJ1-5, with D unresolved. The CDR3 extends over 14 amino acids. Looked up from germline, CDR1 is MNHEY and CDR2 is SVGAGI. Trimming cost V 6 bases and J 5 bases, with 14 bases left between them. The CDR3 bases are TGTGCCAGCAGCCCCGACACCGATGATCAGCCCCAGCATTTT. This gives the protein CASSPDTDDQPQHF.

For the CDR3, the DNA is TGCGCCAGCAAAAACTCGGTTAGCGGGTCGGCTGGCACAGATACGCAGTATTTT. Its translation: CASKNSVSGSAGTDTQYF. The V gene is TRBV5-1, the J gene TRBJ2-3, with 7 bases that match TRBD2. Per the germline V gene, CDR1 is SGHRS and CDR2 is YFSETQ. The CDR3 totals 18 residues. The trim removed 6 bases at V and 1 base at J, leaving 17 bases unmatched.

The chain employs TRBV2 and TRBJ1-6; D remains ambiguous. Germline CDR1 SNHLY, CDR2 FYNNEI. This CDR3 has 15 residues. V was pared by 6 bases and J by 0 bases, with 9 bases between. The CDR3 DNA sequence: TGTGCCAGCAGCACAGAGAGCTCCTATAATTCACCCCTCCACTTT. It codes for CASSTESSYNSPLHF.

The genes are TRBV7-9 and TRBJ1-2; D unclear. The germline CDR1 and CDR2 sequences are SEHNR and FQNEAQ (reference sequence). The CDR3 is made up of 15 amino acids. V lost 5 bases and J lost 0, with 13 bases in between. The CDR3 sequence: CASSPGRVANYGYTF. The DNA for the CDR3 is TGTGCCAGCAGCCCGGGGAGGGTGGCTAACTATGGCTACACCTTC.

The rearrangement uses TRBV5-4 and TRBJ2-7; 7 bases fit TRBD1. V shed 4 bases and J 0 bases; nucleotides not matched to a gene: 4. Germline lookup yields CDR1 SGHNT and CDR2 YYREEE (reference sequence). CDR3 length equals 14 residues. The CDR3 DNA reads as TGTGCCAGCAGCCCAGGGGGACGCTCCTACGAGCAGTACTTC. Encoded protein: CASSPGGRSYEQYF.

The CDR3 spells CASSLDSFRAKNIQYF. CDR3 coding DNA: TGCGCCAGCAGCTTGGATTCCTTTAGGGCCAAAAACATTCAGTACTTC. This rearrangement joins TRBV5-1 to TRBJ2-4; no clear D. From germline, CDR1 is SGHRS and CDR2 YFSETQ. This CDR3 comprises 16 residues. The V and J ends lost 0 bases and 1 base respectively, with 11 bases between them.